The rows below give T cell receptor beta chains drawn from one sample of a study of high-grade serous ovarian cancer treatment subgroups. Clones were sequenced by immunoSEQ multiplex PCR, and TCRdb holds only the in-frame ones, with some missing. This sample has roughly 29,000 clones; around 80% occur once, and the top ten carry around 2.3%. The material sequenced was tumor tissue. These receptors were taken from a human donor with high-grade serous ovarian cancer. CDR3s include the opening cysteine and the closing phenylalanine or tryptophan. Fields, in order: D gene, clone size, J gene, V gene, CDR3 protein, CDR3 DNA. The D gene is left open where the match is weak. Where a row states a size, it is once, few, many or the class of an expanded clone; other rows omit it.

NA,NA,TRBJ1-5,TRBV28,CASSRGLQAGNQPQHF,TGTGCCAGCAGTCGCGGGTTACAGGCTGGCAATCAGCCCCAGCATTTT
NA,few,TRBJ1-5,TRBV28,CASRLGSLNQPQHF,TGTGCCAGCAGGCTCGGCAGTCTCAATCAGCCCCAGCATTTT
NA,NA,TRBJ2-7,TRBV7-9,CASSSGQHEQYF,TGTGCCAGCAGCTCCGGACAGCACGAGCAGTACTTC
TRBD2,NA,TRBJ2-1,TRBV5-1,CASYQPSPGLARGLNNEQFF,TGCGCCAGCTATCAGCCATCACCGGGACTAGCCAGGGGACTCAACAATGAGCAGTTCTTC
NA,NA,TRBJ2-5,TRBV4-2,CASSQKTGSETQYF,TGTGCCAGCAGCCAGAAGACCGGCTCAGAGACCCAGTACTTC
TRBD2,NA,TRBJ2-3,TRBV4-2,CASSQDVSGRAGRADTQYF,TGTGCCAGCAGCCAAGATGTCAGCGGGAGGGCCGGAAGAGCAGATACGCAGTATTTT
NA,NA,TRBJ2-7,TRBV11-2,CASSLNSIGTYEQYF,TGTGCCAGCAGCTTAAATTCGATTGGGACATACGAGCAGTACTTC
NA,NA,TRBJ1-4,TRBV2,CAMLGTFKTNEKLFF,TGTGCCATGTTGGGGACATTTAAAACTAATGAAAAACTGTTTTTT
NA,NA,TRBJ2-7,TRBV7-2,CASSLGPATYEQYF,TGTGCCAGCAGCTTAGGTCCAGCGACGTACGAGCAGTACTTC
TRBD2,NA,TRBJ2-1,TRBV28,CASSSPSGSLSYNEQFF,TGTGCCAGCAGTTCCCCTAGCGGTAGCCTATCTTACAATGAGCAGTTCTTC
NA,NA,TRBJ1-1,TRBV2,CASSDSLGYTEAFF,TGTGCCAGCAGTGACAGCTTGGGTTACACTGAAGCTTTCTTT
NA,NA,TRBJ2-6,TRBV28,CASSYPQQGAGANVLTF,TGTGCCAGCAGTTACCCCCAACAGGGAGCCGGGGCCAACGTCCTGACTTTC
NA,NA,TRBJ2-7,TRBV5-1,CASSTGQFYEQYF,TGCGCCAGCAGCACCGGACAGTTCTACGAGCAGTACTTC
TRBD2,NA,TRBJ2-7,TRBV9,CASSRTSGSYEQYF,TGTGCCAGCAGTAGGACTAGCGGTTCCTACGAGCAGTACTTC
NA,NA,TRBJ1-1,TRBV6-5,CASRSGNTEAFF,TGTGCCAGCAGATCGGGGAACACTGAAGCTTTCTTT
TRBD1,NA,TRBJ2-7,TRBV11-2,CASSLVGTASYEQYF,TGTGCCAGCAGCTTAGTAGGGACAGCCTCCTACGAGCAGTACTTC
NA,once,TRBJ2-1,TRBV5-1,CASSLDGGSYNEQFF,TGCGCCAGCAGCTTGGATGGAGGGTCCTACAATGAGCAGTTCTTC
TRBD1,NA,TRBJ1-5,TRBV18,CASSRTGTGGNQPQHF,TGTGCCAGCTCACGTACCGGGACAGGGGGCAATCAGCCCCAGCATTTT
TRBD2,NA,TRBJ2-3,TRBV5-1,CASSSARAGGTDTQYF,TGCGCCAGCAGCTCCGCCCGGGCGGGAGGCACAGATACGCAGTATTTT
NA,NA,TRBJ1-1,TRBV19,CASRWNTEAFF,TGTGCCAGTAGATGGAACACTGAAGCTTTCTTT
NA,once,TRBJ2-7,TRBV7-2,CASSYRDSYEQYF,TGTGCCAGCAGCTATAGGGACTCCTACGAGCAGTACTTC
NA,NA,TRBJ2-1,TRBV18,CASNRDLAAYEQFF,TGTGCCAGCAATCGTGACCTTGCGGCTTATGAGCAGTTCTTC
NA,NA,TRBJ1-2,TRBV10-2,CASRRDRLNYGYTF,TGCGCCAGCAGACGCGACAGACTTAACTATGGCTACACCTTC
TRBD1,NA,TRBJ1-1,TRBV19,CASGGQGFNTEAFF,TGTGCCAGTGGCGGACAGGGGTTCAACACTGAAGCTTTCTTT
TRBD1,NA,TRBJ2-5,TRBV27,CASSDRQGAGETQYF,TGTGCCAGCAGTGACAGACAGGGGGCGGGAGAGACCCAGTACTTC
NA,once,TRBJ2-7,TRBV6-1,CASSDRFGSEQYF,TGTGCCAGCAGTGATCGATTCGGGTCCGAGCAGTACTTC
NA,NA,TRBJ2-3,TRBV27,CASSLNRREKQYF,TGTGCCAGCAGTTTAAACCGTCGGGAGAAACAGTATTTT
TRBD2,NA,TRBJ2-2,TRBV28,CAGGARTSANTGELFF,TGTGCCGGGGGGGCTAGGACTAGCGCGAACACCGGGGAGCTGTTTTTT
NA,few,TRBJ1-5,TRBV5-1,CASSSGQFLFGNQPQHF,TGCGCCAGCAGCTCTGGACAGTTCTTATTTGGCAATCAGCCCCAGCATTTT
NA,NA,TRBJ2-5,TRBV14,CASSHRLQETQYF,TGTGCCAGCAGCCATAGGCTACAAGAGACCCAGTACTTC
NA,NA,TRBJ1-5,TRBV5-8,CASSFRGSQPQHF,TGTGCCAGCAGCTTCCGGGGTAGCCAGCCCCAGCATTTT
NA,NA,TRBJ2-7,TRBV6-5,CASSYSGTPMHEQYF,TGTGCCAGCAGTTACTCAGGGACCCCCATGCACGAGCAGTACTTC
NA,NA,TRBJ2-7,TRBV20-1,CSGGKGYEQYF,TGCAGTGGGGGGAAAGGTTACGAGCAGTACTTC
NA,NA,TRBJ2-4,TRBV30,CAWNEGIKNIQYF,TGTGCCTGGAACGAGGGGATCAAAAACATTCAGTACTTC
TRBD2,NA,TRBJ2-7,TRBV28,CASSLPTSGAREQYF,TGTGCCAGCAGTTTGCCGACTAGCGGGGCTCGGGAGCAGTACTTC
TRBD2,NA,TRBJ2-1,TRBV15,CATTTGTSDYNEQFF,TGTGCCACCACTACCGGGACTAGCGACTACAATGAGCAGTTCTTC
TRBD2,once,TRBJ2-1,TRBV19,CASSPRTSGNNEQFF,TGTGCCAGTAGTCCAAGGACTAGCGGAAACAATGAGCAGTTCTTC
NA,NA,TRBJ2-2,TRBV7-2,CASSLRPAPNTGELFF,TGTGCCAGCAGCTTACGTCCAGCGCCGAACACCGGGGAGCTGTTTTTT
NA,NA,TRBJ1-1,TRBV5-4,CASSSLLTGRGLNTEAFF,TGTGCCAGCAGCTCTTTGCTAACAGGGAGGGGTTTGAACACTGAAGCTTTCTTT
NA,medium-sized,TRBJ1-2,TRBV10-2,CASSDRDGDGYTF,TGCGCCAGCAGTGATAGGGACGGGGATGGCTACACCTTC
TRBD2,few,TRBJ2-5,TRBV9,CASSREGRETQYF,TGTGCCAGCAGTCGGGAGGGACGAGAGACCCAGTACTTC
NA,NA,TRBJ1-2,TRBV6-6,CASSDTYGYTF,TGTGCCAGCAGTGACACCTATGGCTACACCTTC
NA,NA,TRBJ2-7,TRBV7-2,CASSLGPASSSYEQYF,TGTGCCAGCAGCTTAGGTCCAGCGAGTAGCTCCTACGAGCAGTACTTC
TRBD1,once,TRBJ2-7,TRBV11-2,CASSFQTGPYEQYF,TGTGCCAGCAGCTTCCAGACAGGGCCCTACGAGCAGTACTTC
NA,few,TRBJ2-7,TRBV5-1,CASSLEQGTNEQYF,TGCGCCAGCAGCTTGGAACAGGGTACCAACGAGCAGTACTTC
NA,NA,TRBJ1-2,TRBV5-1,CASSRTVPNYGYTF,TGCGCCAGCAGTCGGACAGTTCCTAACTATGGCTACACCTTC
NA,NA,TRBJ2-2,TRBV6-1,CASSGPIGGSAELFF,TGTGCCAGCAGTGGACCAATTGGTGGTAGCGCGGAGCTGTTTTTT
NA,NA,TRBJ2-7,TRBV7-6,CASSLVGEGDYEQYF,TGTGCCAGCAGCTTAGTGGGAGAGGGTGACTACGAGCAGTACTTC
NA,NA,TRBJ2-7,TRBV28,CASNQAGLSYEQYF,TGTGCCAGCAACCAAGCAGGCCTCTCCTACGAGCAGTACTTC
NA,NA,TRBJ2-3,TRBV27,CASRPERISTDTQYF,TGTGCCAGCAGACCCGAGCGGATTAGCACAGATACGCAGTATTTT
NA,once,TRBJ1-4,TRBV7-8,CASRSEGFTNEKLFF,TGTGCCAGCAGATCGGAGGGGTTTACTAATGAAAAACTGTTTTTT
TRBD1,NA,TRBJ1-6,TRBV19,CASADRARGNSPLHF,TGTGCCAGTGCTGACAGGGCGCGTGGCAATTCACCCCTCCACTTT